This is a list of T cell receptor beta chains from one sample in a study of blood T cell repertoires in COVID-19. This table comes from immunoSEQ multiplex PCR, and its TCRdb copy is limited to in-frame clones, with some not included. The data contain over 200,000 clones, approximately 91% of them singletons. Sequenced input: peripheral blood. Receptor source: a woman in her thirties or forties with acute or convalescent COVID-19. Each CDR3 is given with its conserved first and last residue. A D gene is named only where the DNA matches it firmly. Part of the rows lack a size; the others show once, few, many or a class for expanded clones.

d_call | clone_size | j_call | v_call | cdr3_nt | cdr3_aa
NA | NA | TRBJ1-2 | TRBV6-2/TRBV6-3 | TGTGCCAGCAGTTACTCTGCCGGGAACTATGGCTACACCTTC | CASSYSAGNYGYTF
NA | NA | TRBJ2-6 | TRBV27 | TGTGCCAGCAGTCCCCGGGGTTCTGGGGCCAACGTCCTGACTTTC | CASSPRGSGANVLTF
NA | NA | TRBJ1-1 | TRBV5-1 | TGCGCCAGCAGCTTGGTAGGGGCGGTTAACACTGAAGCTTTCTTT | CASSLVGAVNTEAFF
NA | NA | TRBJ2-2 | TRBV6-1 | TGTGCCAGCAGTGAACTGACAGGAGAAAACCCCGGGGAGCTGTTTTTT | CASSELTGENPGELFF
TRBD1 | NA | TRBJ2-5 | TRBV5-1 | TGCGCCAGCAGATCCGGGACAGGGGTACGGGAGACCCAGTACTTC | CASRSGTGVRETQYF
NA | NA | TRBJ2-1 | TRBV9 | TGTGCCAGCACCTTTCTGGGGGCCCGTGAGCAGTTCTTC | CASTFLGAREQFF
TRBD1 | few | TRBJ1-2 | TRBV13 | TGTGCCAGCAGCACCCGTCAGGGGGTAAGGAACTATGGCTACACCTTC | CASSTRQGVRNYGYTF
TRBD1 | NA | TRBJ2-5 | TRBV18 | TGTGCCAGCTCACCCCTGGGACAGGTTGAGACCCAGTACTTC | CASSPLGQVETQYF
NA | NA | TRBJ2-4 | TRBV3-1/TRBV3-2 | TGTGCCAGCAGCCAAGTACTAGGGGCCAAAAACATTCAGTACTTC | CASSQVLGAKNIQYF
TRBD1 | NA | TRBJ1-2 | TRBV11-2 | TGTGCCAGCAGCTTGGGACAGAGCTATGGCTACACCTTC | CASSLGQSYGYTF
NA | NA | TRBJ2-3 | TRBV12-3/TRBV12-4 | TGTGCCAGCAGGTCCTTCGATACGCAGTATTTT | CASRSFDTQYF
TRBD2 | NA | TRBJ2-5 | TRBV20-1 | TGCAGTGCTAGTGGGGCCACGGGGGGGTTAGAGACCCAGTACTTC | CSASGATGGLETQYF
NA | once | TRBJ1-4 | TRBV11-2 | TGTGCCAGCAGCTTGATATACGGGGATAATGAAAAACTGTTTTTT | CASSLIYGDNEKLFF
NA | once | TRBJ1-3 | TRBV6-5 | TGTGCCAGCAGCCCGACGACGTGGAGTGGAAACACCATATATTTT | CASSPTTWSGNTIYF
TRBD1 | NA | TRBJ1-6 | TRBV6-5 | TGTGCCAGCAGTCCGACAGGGGGCATTTCACCCCTCCACTTT | CASSPTGGISPLHF
NA | few | TRBJ2-3 | TRBV5-1 | TGCGCCAGCAGCTTGAGTCAGGGGTCCCCCACTGCTGGGGATACGCAGTATTTT | CASSLSQGSPTAGDTQYF
TRBD1 | once | TRBJ1-5 | TRBV2 | TGTGCCAGCATGACAGGGACGAGGAACCAGCCCCAGCATTTT | CASMTGTRNQPQHF
NA | NA | TRBJ1-1 | TRBV7-2 | TGTGCCAGCAGCTTCTATGTAGGGGCGGATACTGAAGCTTTCTTT | CASSFYVGADTEAFF
TRBD1 | NA | TRBJ1-2 | TRBV28 | TGTGCCAGCAGCACTGGCTGGACAGGGGATAACTATGGCTACACCTTC | CASSTGWTGDNYGYTF
NA | NA | TRBJ2-2 | TRBV11-2 | TGTGCCAGCAGCCTACGGGCGGGGAACACCGGGGAGCTGTTTTTT | CASSLRAGNTGELFF
NA | NA | TRBJ1-5 | TRBV27 | TGTGCCAGCAGTTCGGTCACCGGACCGGGGCAGCCCCAGCATTTT | CASSSVTGPGQPQHF
TRBD2 | NA | TRBJ2-1 | TRBV2 | TGTGCCAGCAGTGGAGAATCAGGACTAGCGGGTTCCCCACAGTTCTTC | CASSGESGLAGSPQFF
TRBD2 | NA | TRBJ2-5 | TRBV2 | TGTGCCAGCAGTGATCTTGCGGGGGGTGCCGGAGGGACCCAGTACTTC | CASSDLAGGAGGTQYF
NA | NA | TRBJ1-3 | TRBV5-6 | TGTGCCAGCACCCTTAATACAGCGGGGTACACCATATATTTT | CASTLNTAGYTIYF
NA | once | TRBJ2-2 | TRBV19 | TGTGCCAGTAAAGGAGAGGAGAACACCGGGGAGCTGTTTTTT | CASKGEENTGELFF